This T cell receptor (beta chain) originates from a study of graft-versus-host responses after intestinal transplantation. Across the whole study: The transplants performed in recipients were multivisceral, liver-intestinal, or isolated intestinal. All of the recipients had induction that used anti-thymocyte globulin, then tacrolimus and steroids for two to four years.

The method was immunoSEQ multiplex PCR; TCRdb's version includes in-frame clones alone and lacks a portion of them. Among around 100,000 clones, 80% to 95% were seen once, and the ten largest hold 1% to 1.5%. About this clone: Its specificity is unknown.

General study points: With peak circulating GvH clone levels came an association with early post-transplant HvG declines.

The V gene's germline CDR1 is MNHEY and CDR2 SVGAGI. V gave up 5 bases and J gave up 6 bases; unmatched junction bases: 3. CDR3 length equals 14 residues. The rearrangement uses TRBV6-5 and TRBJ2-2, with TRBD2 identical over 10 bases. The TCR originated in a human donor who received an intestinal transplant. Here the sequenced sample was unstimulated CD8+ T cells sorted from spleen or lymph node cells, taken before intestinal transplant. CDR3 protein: CASSLAGVPGELFF. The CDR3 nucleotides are TGTGCCAGCAGTCTAGCGGGGGTACCCGGGGAGCTGTTTTTT.